This T cell receptor (beta chain) was captured by sequencing in a study of cytomegalovirus exposure and HLA in healthy donors. Turning to the study itself: Findings of an earlier analysis included around 120 million unique TCR beta sequences from 190 million or so T cells.

Trimming cost V 5 bases and J 3 bases, with 9 bases left between them. Germline V gene lookup returns CDR1 SGHDT and CDR2 YYEEEE. CDR3 size: 12 residues. In the PCR, 60 Vbeta and 13 Jbeta primers were used. Measured with immunoSEQ multiplex PCR; TCRdb has only the in-frame clones, and not every one. The table includes about 160,000 clones, around 76% detected once. The rearrangement joins TRBV5-6 to TRBJ2-7; TRBD1 might be the D (5 bases). The sequence came from a man between 60 and 75 years old in good health and CMV-seronegative. Sequences were obtained from PBMCs. The CDR3 protein is CASRRDSYEQYF. The CDR3 DNA reads as TGTGCCAGCAGACGAGACAGCTACGAGCAGTACTTC.